This TCR beta chain was profiled in a study of glioma-infiltrating T cells after dendritic cell vaccination. Overall study context: At biweekly intervals, patients got three intradermal dendritic cell vaccine injections. Points from the study as a whole: Estimated pretreatment TIL content predicted outcome after dendritic cell vaccination.

Blood PBMC samples: pre-vaccination, two weeks post third vaccination, and at tumor progression. Data came from immunoSEQ multiplex PCR; TCRdb stores just in-frame clones and leaves some out. This sample carries approximately 82,000 clones, around 90% of them seen once, and the ten largest clones take approximately 3%. The V end was cut by 0 bases, the J end by 3 bases, with 10 bases between. CDR3 length: 15 residues. Germline V gives CDR1 SGDLS, CDR2 YYNGEE. This clone turned up a few times. Its target is unknown. The sequencing here drew on blood, taken before dendritic cell vaccination. The V call is TRBV9, the J call TRBJ1-3; possibly TRBD1 for D (6 bases). The clonotype comes from a human donor with glioblastoma. CDR3 nucleotide sequence: TGTGCCAGCAGCGTAGCCGGGGGGCTTGGAAACACCATATATTTT. It encodes CASSVAGGLGNTIYF.